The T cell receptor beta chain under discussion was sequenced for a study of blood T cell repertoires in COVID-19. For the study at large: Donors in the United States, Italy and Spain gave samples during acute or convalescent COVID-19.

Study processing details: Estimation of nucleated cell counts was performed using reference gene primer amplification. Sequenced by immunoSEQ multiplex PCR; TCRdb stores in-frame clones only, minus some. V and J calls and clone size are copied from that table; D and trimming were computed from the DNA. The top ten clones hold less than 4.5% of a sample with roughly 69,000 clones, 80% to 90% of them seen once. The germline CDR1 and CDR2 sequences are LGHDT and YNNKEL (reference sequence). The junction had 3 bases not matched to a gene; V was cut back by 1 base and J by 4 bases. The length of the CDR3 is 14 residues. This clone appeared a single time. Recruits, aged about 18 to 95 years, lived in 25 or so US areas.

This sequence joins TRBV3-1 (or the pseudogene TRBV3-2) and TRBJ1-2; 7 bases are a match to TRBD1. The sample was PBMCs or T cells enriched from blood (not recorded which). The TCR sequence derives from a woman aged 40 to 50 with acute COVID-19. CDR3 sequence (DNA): TGTGCCAGCAGCCAAGCTTCAGGGGGCTATGGCTACACCTTC. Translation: CASSQASGGYGYTF.